This T cell receptor (beta chain) emerged from a study of OX40 agonist ivuxolimab in advanced cancers. Study summary: The patients got ivuxolimab, which is an agonistic anti-OX40 (CD134) antibody. Prior therapy, whether anti-PD-1, anti-PD-L1 or anti-CTLA-4, was allowed, and approximately 40% had some.

Clones were read by immunoSEQ multiplex PCR, and TCRdb kept only the in-frame ones, dropping some. Among about 17,000 clones, roughly 72% were seen once, and the ten largest hold 24%. Comment on this clone: No antigen is known for it.

The germline CDR1 and CDR2 sequences are SEHNR and FQNEAQ (reference sequence). The junction had 13 bases not matched to a gene; V was cut back by 1 base and J by 5 bases. The CDR3 covers 17 residues. Study observations and caveats: Clones of CD4+ and CD8+ blood T cells grew by week 6 at doses of 0.1 to 3.0 mg/kg. On average, a greater number of expanded clones characterised CD8+ T cells relative to CD4+.

The receptor's source is an adult with an advanced solid tumor such as melanoma, head and neck, liver or kidney cancer. The sequences come from CD4+ or CD8+ T cells sorted from blood, collected in a trial of the OX40 agonist ivuxolimab. This chain links TRBV7-9 with TRBJ1-1; 7 bases fit TRBD1. The CDR3 bases are TGTGCCAGCAGCTTAGGGCCCCGACAGGGATTGGGGACTGAAGCTTTCTTT. This gives the protein CASSLGPRQGLGTEAFF.